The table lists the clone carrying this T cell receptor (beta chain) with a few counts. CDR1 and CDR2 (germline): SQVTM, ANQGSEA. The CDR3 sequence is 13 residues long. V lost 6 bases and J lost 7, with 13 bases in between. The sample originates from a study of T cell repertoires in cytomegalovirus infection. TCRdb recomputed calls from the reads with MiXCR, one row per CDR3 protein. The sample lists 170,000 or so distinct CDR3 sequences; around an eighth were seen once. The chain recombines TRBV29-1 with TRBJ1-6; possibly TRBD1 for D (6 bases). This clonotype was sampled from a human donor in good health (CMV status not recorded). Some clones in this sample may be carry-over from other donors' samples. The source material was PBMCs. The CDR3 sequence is CSVSGQGNSPLHF. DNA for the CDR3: TGCAGCGTGTCGGGACAAGGAAATTCACCCCTCCACTTT.